Below, 3 T cell receptor beta chains from the same sample are listed, as sequenced in a study of T cells in localized non-small cell lung cancer. Assay used: immunoSEQ multiplex PCR; TCRdb lists only in-frame clones, some missing. The sample shows around 41,000 clones, approximately 84% of them seen only once. Sequencing used peripheral blood, obtained before any cancer treatment. Source of these receptors: a man aged 40 to 70 with stage I lung adenocarcinoma.

The V and J genes are TRBV11-3 and TRBJ2-2, with D possibly TRBD1 on 6 matching bases. The germline V gene has CDR1 SGHNT and CDR2 YENEEA. CDR3 size: 16 residues. The germline V and J ends were trimmed by 0 bases and 5 bases, with 13 bases remaining between them. The CDR3 sequence: CASSLDLGAGTGELFF. DNA for the CDR3: TGTGCCAGCAGCTTAGATCTGGGGGCAGGTACCGGGGAGCTGTTTTTT.

This clone occurred a few times. This rearrangement joins TRBV2 to TRBJ2-7, with D perhaps TRBD1 (6 bases). This CDR3 has 15 residues. Trimming shortened V by 5 bases and J by 1 base, and 15 bases separated the two germline ends. The germline V gene has CDR1 SNHLY and CDR2 FYNNEI. CDR3 sequence (DNA): TGTGCCAGCAGTTCACAGGCCCAGGGGTCCTACGAGCAGTACTTC. It codes for CASSSQAQGSYEQYF.

This clone was seen just once. This chain joins TRBV11-2 and TRBJ1-4; D gene unclear. Germline V gene sequence: CDR1 SGHAT, CDR2 FQNNGV. CDR3 length equals 17 residues. V lost 2 bases and J 6 bases, leaving 19 bases between the germline ends. The chain's CDR3 is CASSLFPASLLDEKLFF. CDR3 nucleotides: TGTGCCAGCAGCTTATTCCCCGCTTCTTTACTGGATGAAAAACTGTTTTTT.